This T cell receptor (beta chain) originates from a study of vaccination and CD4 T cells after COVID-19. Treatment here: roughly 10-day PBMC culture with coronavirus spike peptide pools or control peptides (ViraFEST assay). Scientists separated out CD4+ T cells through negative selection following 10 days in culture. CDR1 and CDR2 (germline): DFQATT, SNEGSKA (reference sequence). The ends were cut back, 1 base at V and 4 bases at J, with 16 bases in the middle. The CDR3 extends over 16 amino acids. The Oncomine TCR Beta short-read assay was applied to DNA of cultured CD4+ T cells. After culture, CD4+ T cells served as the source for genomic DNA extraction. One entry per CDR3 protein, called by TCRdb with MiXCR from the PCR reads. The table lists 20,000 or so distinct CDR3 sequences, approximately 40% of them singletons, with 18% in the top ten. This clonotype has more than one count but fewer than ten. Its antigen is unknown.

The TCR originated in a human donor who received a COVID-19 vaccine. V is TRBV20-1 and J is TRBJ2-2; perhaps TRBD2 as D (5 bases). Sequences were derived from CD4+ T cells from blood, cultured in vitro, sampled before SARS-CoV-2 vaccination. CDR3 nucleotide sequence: TGCAGTGCTAGAGGGGCGGGTCGTTCAATCACCGGGGAGCTGTTTTTT. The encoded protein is CSARGAGRSITGELFF.